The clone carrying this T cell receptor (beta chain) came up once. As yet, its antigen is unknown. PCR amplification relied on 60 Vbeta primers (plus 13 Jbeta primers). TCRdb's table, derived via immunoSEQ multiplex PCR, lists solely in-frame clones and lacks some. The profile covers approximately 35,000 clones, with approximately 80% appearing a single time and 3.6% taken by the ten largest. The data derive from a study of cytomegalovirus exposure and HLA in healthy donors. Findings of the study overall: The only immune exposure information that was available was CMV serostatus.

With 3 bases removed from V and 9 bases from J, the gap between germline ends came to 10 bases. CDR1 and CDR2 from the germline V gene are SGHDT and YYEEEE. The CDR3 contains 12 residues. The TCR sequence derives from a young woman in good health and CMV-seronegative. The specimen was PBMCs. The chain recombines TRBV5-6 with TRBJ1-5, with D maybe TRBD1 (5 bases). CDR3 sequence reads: CASSSFGGPQHF. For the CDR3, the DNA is TGTGCCAGCAGCTCGTTCGGGGGGCCCCAGCATTTT. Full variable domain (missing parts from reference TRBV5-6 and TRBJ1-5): DAGVTQSPTHLIKTRGQQVTLRCSPKSGHDTVSWYQQALGQGPQFIFQYYEEEERQRGNFPDRFSGHQFPNYSSELNVNALLLGDSALYLCASSSFGGPQHFGDGTRLSIL.